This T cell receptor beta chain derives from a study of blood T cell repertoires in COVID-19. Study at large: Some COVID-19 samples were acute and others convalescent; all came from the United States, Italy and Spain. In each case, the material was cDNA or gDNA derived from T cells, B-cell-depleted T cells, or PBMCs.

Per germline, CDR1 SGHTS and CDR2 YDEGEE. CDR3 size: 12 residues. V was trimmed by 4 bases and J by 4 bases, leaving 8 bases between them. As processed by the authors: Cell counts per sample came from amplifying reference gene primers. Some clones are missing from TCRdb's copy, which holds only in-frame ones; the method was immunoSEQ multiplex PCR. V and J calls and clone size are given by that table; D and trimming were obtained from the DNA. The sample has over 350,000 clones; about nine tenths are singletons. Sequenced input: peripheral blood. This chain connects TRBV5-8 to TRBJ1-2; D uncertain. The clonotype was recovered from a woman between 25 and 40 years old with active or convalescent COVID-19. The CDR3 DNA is TGTGCCAGCAGCCCAGGCCTCTATGGCTACACCTTC. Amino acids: CASSPGLYGYTF.